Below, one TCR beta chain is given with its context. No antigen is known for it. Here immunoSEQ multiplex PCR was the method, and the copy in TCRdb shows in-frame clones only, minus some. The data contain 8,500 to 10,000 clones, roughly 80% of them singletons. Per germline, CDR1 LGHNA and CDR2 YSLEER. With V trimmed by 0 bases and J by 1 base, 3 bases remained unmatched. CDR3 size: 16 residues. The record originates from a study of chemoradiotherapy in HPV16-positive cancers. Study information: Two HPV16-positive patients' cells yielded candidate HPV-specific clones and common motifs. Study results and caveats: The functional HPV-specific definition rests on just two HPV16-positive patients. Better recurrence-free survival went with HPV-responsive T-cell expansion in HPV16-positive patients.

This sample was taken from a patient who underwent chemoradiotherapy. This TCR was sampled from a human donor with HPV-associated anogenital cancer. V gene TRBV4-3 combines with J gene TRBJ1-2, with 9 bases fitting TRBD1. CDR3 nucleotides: TGCGCCAGCAGCCAAGATTACAGGGGGCTTAACTATGGCTACACCTTC. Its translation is CASSQDYRGLNYGYTF.